This TCR beta chain was captured by sequencing in a study of T-cell reconstitution after alpha-beta-depleted transplantation in children. Notes on the study in general: In some patients, recipient T cells and intrathymic progenitors surviving conditioning explained high day-60 diversity. Newly produced T cells mostly accounted for T-cell counts and diversity one year post-transplant. After transplant, at about two months, alpha-beta T cells were reportedly derived from several hundred expanded graft clones.

The CDR3 runs to 14 residues. CDR1 is MDHEN and CDR2 is SYDVKM in the germline V gene. V lost 3 bases to trimming and J lost 5 bases; unmatched junction nucleotides: 6. In this sample, this clonotype turned up many times. The antigen is undetermined. The authors prepared the TCRbeta library with unique molecular identifiers. Each CDR3 protein gets one entry after TCRdb re-called the PCR reads with MiXCR. The sample lists approximately 490,000 distinct CDR3 sequences; about 11% were seen once. The chain has TRBV28 and TRBJ2-5; 7 bases fit TRBD2. The sample in question was PBMCs, obtained before TCRalphabeta/CD19-depleted stem cell transplant. This TCR was recovered from a child aged 2 to 9 with inherited bone marrow failure, due to receive a stem cell transplant. The CDR3 here is CASSFMGGSETQYF. DNA of the CDR3: TGTGCCAGCAGTTTTATGGGAGGGTCGGAGACCCAGTACTTC.